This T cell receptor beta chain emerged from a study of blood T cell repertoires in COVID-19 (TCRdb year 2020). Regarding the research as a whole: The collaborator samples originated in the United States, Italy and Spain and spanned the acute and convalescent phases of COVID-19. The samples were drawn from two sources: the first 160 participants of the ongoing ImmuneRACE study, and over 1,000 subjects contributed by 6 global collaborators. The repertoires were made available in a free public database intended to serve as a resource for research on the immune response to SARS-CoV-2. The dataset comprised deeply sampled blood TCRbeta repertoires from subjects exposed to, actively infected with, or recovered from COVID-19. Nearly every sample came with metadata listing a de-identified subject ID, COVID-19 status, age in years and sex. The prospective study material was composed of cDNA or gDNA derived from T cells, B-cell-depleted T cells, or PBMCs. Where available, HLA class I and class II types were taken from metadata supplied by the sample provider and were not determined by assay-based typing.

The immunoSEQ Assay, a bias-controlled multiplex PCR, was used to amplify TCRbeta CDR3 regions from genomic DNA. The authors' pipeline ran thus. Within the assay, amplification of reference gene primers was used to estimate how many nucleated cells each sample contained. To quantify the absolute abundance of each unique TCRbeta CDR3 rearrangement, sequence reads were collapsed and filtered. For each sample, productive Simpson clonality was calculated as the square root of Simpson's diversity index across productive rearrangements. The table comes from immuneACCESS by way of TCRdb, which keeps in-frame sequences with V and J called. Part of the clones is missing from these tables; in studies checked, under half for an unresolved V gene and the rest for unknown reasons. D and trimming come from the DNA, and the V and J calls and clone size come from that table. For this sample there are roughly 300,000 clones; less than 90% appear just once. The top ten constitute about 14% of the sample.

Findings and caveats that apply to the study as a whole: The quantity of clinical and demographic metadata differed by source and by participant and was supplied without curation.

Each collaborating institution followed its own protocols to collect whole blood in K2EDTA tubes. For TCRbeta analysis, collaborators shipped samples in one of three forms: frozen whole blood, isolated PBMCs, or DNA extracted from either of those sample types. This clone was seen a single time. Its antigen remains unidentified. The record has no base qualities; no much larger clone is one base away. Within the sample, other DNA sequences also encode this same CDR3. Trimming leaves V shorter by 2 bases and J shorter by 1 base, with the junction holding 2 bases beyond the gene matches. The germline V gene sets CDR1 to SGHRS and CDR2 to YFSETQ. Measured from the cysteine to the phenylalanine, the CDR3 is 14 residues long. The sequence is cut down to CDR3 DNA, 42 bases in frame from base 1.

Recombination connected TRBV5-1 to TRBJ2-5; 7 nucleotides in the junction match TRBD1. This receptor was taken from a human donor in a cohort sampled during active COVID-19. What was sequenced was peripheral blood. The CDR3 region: CASSLQGTQETQYF. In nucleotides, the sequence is TGCGCCAGCAGCTTACAGGGGACCCAAGAGACCCAGTACTTC.